The 22 T cell receptor beta chains below come from one sample, sequenced in a study of T cell clonality in common variable immunodeficiency. Measured with immunoSEQ multiplex PCR; TCRdb has only the in-frame clones, and not every one. Altogether tens of thousands of clones were found in the sample, and no singletons occur. The material sequenced was peripheral blood mononuclear cells. Source of these receptors: a person between 18 and 75 years old in good health.

For this clone: The sequence runs out 3 residues before the end of the CDR3; the remainder is reconstructed from the germline J gene. This chain uses TRBV19 with TRBJ1-5; TRBD1 aligns across 10 bases. Trimming at V came to 2 bases and at J to 7 bases, leaving 8 bases not matched to a gene. Germline V gene lookup returns CDR1 LNHDA and CDR2 SQIVND (reference sequence). CDR3 length: 16 amino acids. The sequenced CDR3 bases are TGTGCCAGTAGTATAATGAGACAGGGGGCTAGGCAGCCC. This codes for CASSIMRQGARQP. The full CDR3 reads CASSIMRQGARQPQHF.

This clone occurred many times. The sequence runs out 3 residues before the end of the CDR3; the remainder is reconstructed from the germline J gene. V is TRBV20-1 and J is TRBJ2-2; perhaps TRBD1 as D (5 bases). CDR3 size: 16 residues. From germline, CDR1 is DFQATT and CDR2 SNEGSKA (reference sequence). V gave up 6 bases and J gave up 4 bases, with 21 bases separating them. CDR3 sequence reads: CSAASLGARGTGELFF. The covered CDR3 bases are TGCAGTGCCGCCAGTTTAGGGGCTAGGGGCACCGGGGAG.

This clone was observed at least ten times. The observed sequence ends 3 residues before the CDR3 terminus, with the missing tail filled in from the germline J gene. The chain joins TRBV5-1 to TRBJ2-5; a possible D gene is TRBD2 (6 bases). The CDR3 is 15 amino acids. Trimming pared 5 bases from V and 1 base from J, leaving 15 bases between. CDR1 and CDR2 (germline): SGHRS, YFSETQ. CDR3 DNA (partial): TGCGCCAGCAGGGAGGGCCTGGTAGGCCAAGAGACC. This sequence encodes CASREGLVGQET. The complete CDR3 reads CASREGLVGQETQYF.

This clone showed up many times. From the germline J gene comes the end of the CDR3, since the read stops 3 residues before it. The rearrangement uses TRBV20-1 and TRBJ2-3; 7 nucleotides match TRBD2. This CDR3 is built from 16 residues. V was pared by 1 base and J by 2 bases, with 9 bases of the junction left unmatched. Germline CDR1 DFQATT, CDR2 SNEGSKA (reference sequence). The sequenced CDR3 bases are TGCAGTGCTAGAGCGGCCGAAAGCGGGGACACAGATACG. This encodes CSARAAESGDTDT. In full, the CDR3 is CSARAAESGDTDTQYF.

This clone was seen many times. The CDR3 goes on 3 residues after the read ends, and that part is filled in from the germline J gene. This chain joins TRBV28 and TRBJ1-5; no clear D gene. Germline CDR1 reads MDHEN; CDR2 reads SYDVKM. This CDR3 is built from 15 residues. V was pared by 3 bases and J by 0 bases, with 9 bases between. The sequenced part of the CDR3 DNA is TGTGCCAGCAGTTTTCCCCCTTATAGCAATCAGCCC. Translating gives CASSFPPYSNQP. The whole CDR3 sequence is CASSFPPYSNQPQHF.

This clone occurred many times. Read coverage stops 3 residues before the CDR3 terminus; the germline J gene supplies the remainder. V gene TRBV5-4 combines with J gene TRBJ1-2; no reliable D call. The CDR3 is 12 residues long. Germline V gene sequence: CDR1 SGHNT, CDR2 YYREEE (reference sequence). V lost 1 base, J lost 2 bases, and 3 bases lay in between. CDR3 loop: CASSLQNYGYTF. CDR3 DNA (partial): TGTGCCAGCAGCTTGCAGAACTATGGC.

This clone was seen many times. The read finishes 3 residues shy of the CDR3 end, and the germline J gene is used to complete it. The chain couples TRBV29-1 to TRBJ2-5, with D tentatively TRBD1 (6 bases). V lost 6 bases, J lost 1 base, and 12 bases lay in between. CDR1 and CDR2 (germline): SQVTM, ANQGSEA. The CDR3 totals 13 residues. The CDR3 loop reads CSVVGHLQETQYF. The CDR3 bases that were read are TGCAGCGTCGTGGGACATCTCCAAGAGACC.

This clone was found many times. Read coverage stops 3 residues before the CDR3 terminus; the germline J gene supplies the remainder. The chain employs TRBV20-1 and TRBJ2-2; 10 bases are shared with TRBD2. The CDR3 totals 16 residues. With V trimmed by 3 bases and J by 10 bases, 14 bases remained unmatched. Germline values: CDR1 DFQATT, CDR2 SNEGSKA (reference sequence). CDR3 DNA (partial): TGCAGTGCTAGGGGGATACTAGCGGGAAAAGTAGAGGAG. The encoded protein is CSARGILAGKVEE. The complete CDR3 reads CSARGILAGKVEELFF.

In this sample, this clone turned up many times. The sequence runs out 3 residues before the end of the CDR3; the remainder is reconstructed from the germline J gene. V usage is TRBV20-1 and J usage is TRBJ2-7; 9 bases fit TRBD1. The CDR3 length is 15 residues. CDR1 and CDR2 (germline): DFQATT, SNEGSKA (reference sequence). V gave up 6 bases and J gave up 6 bases; unmatched junction bases: 15. The part of the CDR3 DNA that was read is TGCAGTGCCCCGGGACAGGGATCCTTTCTCCTCGAG. This codes for CSAPGQGSFLLE. The full CDR3 reads CSAPGQGSFLLEQYF.

Many counts were recorded for this clone. CDR3 bases read: TGTGCCAGCAGTTCGACTAGCGGGGGAGTTCGAGATACG. This gives the protein CASSSTSGGVRDT. The entire CDR3 is CASSSTSGGVRDTQYF. The rearrangement links TRBV28 to TRBJ2-3; TRBD2 agrees at 12 bases. The CDR3 end lies 3 residues beyond the end of the read and is filled in from the germline J gene. Germline V lookup: CDR1 MDHEN, CDR2 SYDVKM. Losses at the gene ends were 4 bases for V and 5 bases for J; bases not matched to a gene: 7. The CDR3 runs 16 residues.

This clone was counted many times. Read data end 3 residues before the CDR3 end; the end is taken from the germline J gene. The chain recombines TRBV5-1 with TRBJ2-7, with D maybe TRBD1 (5 bases). The germline CDR1 and CDR2 sequences are SGHRS and YFSETQ. V was trimmed by 0 bases and J by 0 bases, leaving 7 bases between them. The CDR3 extends over 14 amino acids. The sequenced CDR3 bases are TGCGCCAGCAGCTTGGCAGACAGCTCCTACGAG. It translates to CASSLADSSYE. The CDR3 as a whole reads CASSLADSSYEQYF.

This clone was recorded at least ten times. The junction shows a germline mismatch at one end, possibly a read error. The read stops 3 residues short of the end of the CDR3; the missing end is completed from the germline J gene. This chain links TRBV4-2 with TRBJ2-3; TRBD1 matches at 7 bases. This CDR3 spans 15 amino acids. Germline assignment: CDR1 LGHNA and CDR2 YNFKEQ. Partial CDR3 DNA: TGCGCCAGCAGCCTGGGAAGGGGGCGCACAGATACG. This encodes CASSLGRGRTDT. In full, the CDR3 reads CASSLGRGRTDTQYF.

In its sample, this clone was seen many times. The read ends 3 residues early relative to the CDR3; the germline J gene fills the gap. This chain connects TRBV20-1 to TRBJ2-1, with D perhaps TRBD2 (8 bases). Germline CDR1 reads DFQATT; CDR2 reads SNEGSKA (reference sequence). This CDR3 is 15 amino acids long. V lost 8 bases to trimming and J lost 9 bases, with 26 bases between them. CDR3 DNA (partial): TGCAGTAAGGGACAGCGGGAGCTCAGTTCCGGTGAG. This encodes CSKGQRELSSGE. The entire CDR3 protein is CSKGQRELSSGEQFF.

At least ten counts were recorded for this clone. The read stops 3 residues short of the end of the CDR3; the missing end is completed from the germline J gene. The chain couples TRBV28 to TRBJ2-1; D is perhaps TRBD1 (6 bases). CDR1 and CDR2 from the germline V gene are MDHEN and SYDVKM. This CDR3 has 15 residues. V was cut by 7 bases and J by 7 bases, with 20 bases left in between. The CDR3 loop reads CASTPPGARSNEQFF. The CDR3 bases that were read are TGTGCCAGCACCCCCCCAGGGGCTCGGTCGAATGAG.

This clone was picked up many times. The read terminates 3 residues ahead of where the CDR3 ends, so the germline J gene completes it. The rearrangement links TRBV20-1 to TRBJ2-7; perhaps TRBD1 as D (6 bases). Germline V gene lookup returns CDR1 DFQATT and CDR2 SNEGSKA (reference sequence). The CDR3 spans 12 residues. Between the trimmed V and J ends, which lost 6 bases and 5 bases, there was a span of 14 bases. CDR3 DNA (partial): TGCAGTGCCCGTTGGGGGCAAAACGAG. Amino acid sequence: CSARWGQNE. The full CDR3 reads CSARWGQNEQYF.

This clone was recorded many times. Read data end 3 residues before the CDR3 end; the end is taken from the germline J gene. The chain joins TRBV2 to TRBJ2-2, with TRBD2 as a possible D gene (7 bases). Germline V gives CDR1 SNHLY, CDR2 FYNNEI. The CDR3 is made up of 15 amino acids. The V end was cut by 5 bases, the J end by 6 bases, with 16 bases between. The CDR3 reads CASSLTLGGPGELFF. The CDR3 DNA, read in part, is TGTGCCAGCAGTCTCACCTTGGGGGGGCCCGGGGAG.

This clone has a count of ten or more. Read coverage stops 3 residues before the CDR3 terminus; the germline J gene supplies the remainder. The genes are TRBV28 and TRBJ1-2, with D possibly being TRBD1 (5 bases). The germline CDR1 and CDR2 sequences are MDHEN and SYDVKM. The ends were cut back, 5 bases at V and 5 bases at J, with 15 bases in the middle. The CDR3 consists of 14 residues. CDR3 bases read: TGTGCCAGCAGTCTACCGAGGCAGGGATATGGC. The encoded protein is CASSLPRQGYG. In full, the CDR3 reads CASSLPRQGYGYTF.

This clone has ten or more counts. The CDR3 is cut off 3 residues early in the read; its end comes from the germline J gene. J is TRBJ2-3 and V is TRBV20-1; 11 nucleotides match TRBD2. The CDR3 length is 15 residues. With V trimmed by 3 bases and J by 2 bases, 4 bases remained unmatched. CDR1 and CDR2 (germline): DFQATT, SNEGSKA (reference sequence). This CDR3 reads CSASATSGDTDTQYF. The CDR3 DNA, read in part, is TGCAGTGCTAGTGCGACTAGCGGGGACACAGATACG.

This clone was observed at least ten times. The read finishes 3 residues shy of the CDR3 end, and the germline J gene is used to complete it. This chain links TRBV20-1 with TRBJ2-5; the match to TRBD1 covers 9 bases. The CDR3 consists of 15 residues. In germline, CDR1 is DFQATT, CDR2 SNEGSKA (reference sequence). After removal of 3 bases from V and 4 bases from J, the junction contained 9 bases not matched to a gene. This CDR3 reads CSARSGTGTGETQYF. The CDR3 bases that were read are TGCAGTGCTAGGTCCGGGACAGGGACGGGAGAGACC.

This clone was found many times. The CDR3 end is not reached by the read, which stops 3 residues before it; the germline J gene fills it in. The sample carries other DNA sequences with the same CDR3. The rearrangement joins TRBV19 to TRBJ1-2; the match to TRBD1 covers 8 bases. V was pared by 8 bases and J by 6 bases, with 2 bases of the junction left unmatched. The CDR3 is made up of 11 amino acids. From germline, CDR1 is LNHDA and CDR2 SQIVND (reference sequence). The CDR3 is CASGQGDGYTF. The CDR3 bases that were read are TGTGCCAGTGGACAGGGAGATGGC. Based on the CDR3 plus reference TRBV19 and TRBJ1-2, the full variable domain is DGGITQSPKYLFRKEGQNVTLSCEQNLNHDAMYWYRQDPGQGLRLIYYSQIVNDFQKGDIAEGYSVSREKKESFPLTVTSAQKNPTAFYLCASGQGDGYTFGSGTRLTVV.

This clone was recorded a few times. The observed sequence ends 3 residues before the CDR3 terminus, with the missing tail filled in from the germline J gene. The rearrangement joins TRBV19 to TRBJ2-1; possibly TRBD1 for D (5 bases). With 3 bases removed from V and 5 bases from J, the gap between germline ends came to 11 bases. This CDR3 spans 14 amino acids. In germline, CDR1 is LNHDA, CDR2 SQIVND (reference sequence). The CDR3 loop is CASSMGQSNNEQFF. The CDR3 DNA, read in part, is TGTGCCAGTAGTATGGGGCAGTCAAACAATGAG.

In this sample, this clone turned up many times. Here the CDR3 reads CASSDGTGGTDTQYF. CDR3 bases read: TGTGCCAGCAGTGACGGGACAGGGGGCACAGATACG. This sequence joins TRBV6-4 and TRBJ2-3, with 10 positions matching TRBD1. The read terminates 3 residues ahead of where the CDR3 ends, so the germline J gene completes it. The CDR3 spans 15 residues. CDR1 and CDR2 (germline): MRHNA, SNTAGT. J gave up 1 base and V 2 bases, and 0 bases lay outside the gene matches.